This T cell receptor beta chain was documented in a study of cytomegalovirus exposure and HLA in healthy donors. Vbeta (60) and Jbeta (13) primers were used in the PCR. The method was immunoSEQ multiplex PCR; TCRdb's version includes in-frame clones alone and lacks a portion of them. The sample includes roughly 100,000 clones, approximately 70% of them seen just once. V gave up 2 bases and J gave up 4 bases, with 9 bases separating them. Germline V CDR1 and CDR2: MGHRA, YSYEKL. CDR3 length: 14 residues. The chain employs TRBV4-1 and TRBJ1-5; D unresolved. Sequencing was performed on PBMCs. This TCR came from a middle-aged man in good health and CMV-seropositive. CDR3 nucleotides: TGCGCCAGCAGCCAAATGAGGGTGAATCAGCCCCAGCATTTT. Translated: CASSQMRVNQPQHF.